This T cell receptor beta chain was found in a study of T-cell memory formation after mild COVID-19. Study observations and caveats: Cross-reactive memory appears to have joined, as suggested by some responding clones showing up in pre-infection memory. CD4+ contracting clones were mainly CM and EM; CD8+ ones, EMRA.

For this clonotype: The antigen is not known.

Employing constant-segment primers, 5'RACE generated TCR alpha and TCR beta cDNA libraries bearing sample barcodes and UMIs. TCRdb re-derived calls from the 5' RACE reads in MiXCR, one entry per CDR3 protein. The table has roughly 400,000 distinct CDR3 sequences, about 15% seen once. The CDR3 runs 15 residues. The V and J ends lost 0 bases and 5 bases respectively, with 13 bases between them. Germline CDR1 is LGHNA and CDR2 is YNFKEQ. J is TRBJ1-2 and V is TRBV4-2; no reliable D call. Sequences were obtained from PBMCs or a T cell subset sorted from them (not recorded which). The TCR was taken from a man between 18 and 35 years old who had mild COVID-19 (a few samples of this study predate the infection). Cell type and time point are not known. The CDR3 bases are TGTGCCAGCAGCCAAGATCAGCAGGTTACGTATGGCTACACCTTC. It codes for CASSQDQQVTYGYTF.